Each of the 16 T cell receptor beta chains below was sequenced from the same sample in a study of siplizumab effects on memory and regulatory T cells. TCRdb's table, derived via immunoSEQ multiplex PCR, lists solely in-frame clones and lacks some. The sample carries roughly 50,000 clones, about 94% recorded once. Sequences were obtained from CD8+ T cells sorted from blood. The origin of the receptors is a human donor in good health.

V is TRBV7-3 and J is TRBJ2-1, with a weak D call TRBD2 (5 bases). Germline values: CDR1 SGHTA, CDR2 FQGTGA. The CDR3 spans 15 residues. Trimming removed 1 base from V and 5 bases from J, with 12 bases in between. Written as DNA, the CDR3 is TGTGCCAGCAGCTTAAATGGCGGGCCTAACAATGAGCAGTTCTTC. It is translated as CASSLNGGPNNEQFF. Full variable domain (remainder filled in from reference TRBV7-3 and TRBJ2-1): GAGVSQTPSNKVTEKGKYVELRCDPISGHTALYWYRQSLGQGPEFLIYFQGTGAADDSGLPNDRFFAVRPEGSVSTLKIQRTERGDSAVYLCASSLNGGPNNEQFFGPGTRLTVL.

The chain couples TRBV4-1 to TRBJ2-1; possibly TRBD2 for D (6 bases). V was pared by 3 bases and J by 6 bases, with 9 bases between. Germline lookup yields CDR1 MGHRA and CDR2 YSYEKL. The length of the CDR3 is 13 residues. CDR3 DNA: TGCGCCAGCAGCCATATTAGCGGCAATGAGCAGTTCTTC. Residues: CASSHISGNEQFF.

J is TRBJ2-7 and V is TRBV7-9, with D perhaps TRBD1 (7 bases). Germline V gene data show CDR1 as SEHNR and CDR2 as FQNEAQ (reference sequence). CDR3 size: 14 residues. V was clipped by 8 bases and J by 3 bases, with 17 bases between them. The CDR3 DNA is TGTGCCAGCCGAAGCAGGGGGGCGGACTACGAGCAGTACTTC. Protein product: CASRSRGADYEQYF. The variable domain in full, with the rest retrieved from reference TRBV7-9 and TRBJ2-7, is DTGVSQNPRHKITKRGQNVTFRCDPISEHNRLYWYRQTLGQGPEFLTYFQNEAQLEKSRLLSDRFSAERPKGSFSTLEIQRTEQGDSAMYLCASRSRGADYEQYFGPGTRLTVT.

The rearrangement joins TRBV10-2 to TRBJ2-7; TRBD1 might be the D (5 bases). The CDR3 totals 12 residues. V lost 3 bases, J lost 2 bases, and 5 bases lay in between. Germline CDR1 WSHSY, CDR2 SAAADI. CDR3 protein: CASSEGAYEQYF. The CDR3 DNA follows: TGCGCCAGCAGTGAAGGGGCCTACGAGCAGTACTTC.

This clone was detected a few times. The V gene is TRBV19, the J gene TRBJ2-2; 8 bases map to TRBD1. V was pared by 5 bases and J by 6 bases, with 11 bases of the junction left unmatched. The CDR3 spans 16 residues. Germline assignment: CDR1 LNHDA and CDR2 SQIVND (reference sequence). CDR3 region: CASSPWTGNLAGELFF. DNA for the CDR3: TGTGCCAGTAGTCCGTGGACAGGGAATCTCGCCGGGGAGCTGTTTTTT.

This clone appeared once. The rearrangement links TRBV7-9 to TRBJ2-3, with D tentatively TRBD2 (6 bases). The germline V gene has CDR1 SEHNR and CDR2 FQNEAQ (reference sequence). V was cut by 2 bases and J by 6 bases, with 15 bases left in between. The CDR3 loop spans 15 amino acids. This CDR3 reads CASSLYQRAQDTQYF. CDR3 in DNA: TGTGCCAGCAGCTTATATCAGCGGGCCCAGGATACGCAGTATTTT.

The chain couples TRBV5-6 to TRBJ2-2; 7 bases fit TRBD2. Germline loops: CDR1 SGHDT, CDR2 YYEEEE. The CDR3 loop spans 15 amino acids. V was clipped by 0 bases and J by 6 bases; unmatched bases: 5. The CDR3 sequence is CASSLGEGRAGELFF. DNA for the CDR3: TGTGCCAGCAGCTTGGGTGAGGGGAGGGCCGGGGAGCTGTTTTTT. The complete variable domain, with remaining parts taken from reference TRBV5-6 and TRBJ2-2, reads DAGVTQSPTHLIKTRGQQVTLRCSPKSGHDTVSWYQQALGQGPQFIFQYYEEEERQRGNFPDRFSGHQFPNYSSELNVNALLLGDSALYLCASSLGEGRAGELFFGEGSRLTVL.

The chain employs TRBV27 and TRBJ2-7; 8 bases agree with TRBD2. CDR3 length: 15 amino acids. The germline CDR1 and CDR2 sequences are MNHEY and SMNVEV (reference sequence). J was trimmed by 4 bases and V by 5 bases; bases with no gene match: 10. The DNA for the CDR3 is TGTGCCAGCAGTCTCATAAGCGGGAGCGGTTACGAGCAGTACTTC. Translated, it gives CASSLISGSGYEQYF.

V usage is TRBV10-2 and J usage is TRBJ2-3, with D unresolved. CDR3 size: 11 residues. V was pared by 8 bases and J by 6 bases, with 9 bases between. Per germline, CDR1 WSHSY and CDR2 SAAADI. In DNA, the CDR3 is TGCGCCAGCGAGAGAGCCGATACGCAGTATTTT. Protein sequence: CASERADTQYF.

The chain uses TRBV2 and TRBJ2-3; D remains ambiguous. Trimming pared 0 bases from V and 0 bases from J, leaving 13 bases between. Germline V gene data show CDR1 as SNHLY and CDR2 as FYNNEI. This CDR3 region has 17 residues. The CDR3: CASSEALERSSTDTQYF. CDR3 nucleotides: TGTGCCAGCAGTGAAGCCCTTGAGCGTTCTAGCACAGATACGCAGTATTTT.

The J gene is TRBJ2-6, the V gene TRBV27; 13 positions match TRBD2. The V gene end was trimmed by 7 bases and the J gene end by 3 bases; junction bases not matched to a gene: 12. The germline CDR1 and CDR2 sequences are MNHEY and SMNVEV (reference sequence). The CDR3 has 19 residues. The CDR3 loop is CASTPGTSGMVYGANVLTF. The CDR3, as DNA: TGTGCCAGCACCCCCGGGACTAGCGGGATGGTGTATGGGGCCAACGTCCTGACTTTC.

This clone occurred a few times. The genes are TRBV6-5 and TRBJ2-3; TRBD2 aligns across 9 bases. Germline trimming cut 5 bases from V and 4 bases from J; bases unmatched to any gene: 7. CDR3 length: 15 amino acids. The germline gives CDR1 MNHEY, CDR2 SVGAGI. The CDR3 spells CASSVSGGGPDTQYF. For the CDR3, the DNA is TGTGCCAGCAGTGTTAGCGGGGGTGGGCCAGATACGCAGTATTTT.

The CDR3 coding sequence is TGTGCCAGTTGGGAGCCTGGGGCCTACAATGAGCAGTTCTTC. Encoded protein: CASWEPGAYNEQFF. The genes are TRBV7-9 and TRBJ2-1, with D perhaps matching TRBD2 (5 bases). Between the trimmed V and J ends, which lost 9 bases and 2 bases, there was a span of 14 bases. Germline loops: CDR1 SEHNR, CDR2 FQNEAQ (reference sequence). This CDR3 has 14 residues. The entire variable domain, with the rest obtained from reference TRBV7-9 and TRBJ2-1, is as follows: DTGVSQNPRHKITKRGQNVTFRCDPISEHNRLYWYRQTLGQGPEFLTYFQNEAQLEKSRLLSDRFSAERPKGSFSTLEIQRTEQGDSAMYLCASWEPGAYNEQFFGPGTRLTVL.

This clone has a handful of counts. V usage is TRBV4-2 and J usage is TRBJ2-1; 9 nucleotides agree with TRBD2. CDR3 length: 15 amino acids. Trimming cost V 4 bases and J 6 bases; bases outside gene matches: 7. Per germline, CDR1 LGHNA and CDR2 YNFKEQ. The CDR3 is CASSRVVLAGNEQFF. As DNA, the CDR3 is TGTGCCAGCAGCCGCGTGGTACTAGCGGGCAATGAGCAGTTCTTC.

The rearrangement links TRBV6-4 to TRBJ2-1, with TRBD2 matching over 14 bases. The CDR3 is 15 residues long. Germline CDR1 MRHNA, CDR2 SNTAGT. After removal of 6 bases from V and 8 bases from J, the junction contained 6 bases not matched to a gene. CDR3 DNA: TGTGCCAGCAGCCTCGGGACTAGCGGGGGTGATGAGCAGTTCTTC. As protein: CASSLGTSGGDEQFF.

This chain links TRBV25-1 with TRBJ2-3; TRBD2 agrees at 7 bases. V shed 1 base and J 4 bases; nucleotides not matched to a gene: 8. The CDR3 is 16 amino acids. Germline lookup yields CDR1 MGHDK and CDR2 SYGVNS. The CDR3 spells CASSEFGGGIADTQYF. CDR3 sequence (DNA): TGTGCCAGCAGTGAATTCGGGGGAGGGATCGCAGATACGCAGTATTTT.